One T cell receptor beta chain is described in this entry. One entry per CDR3 protein, without DNA, is what TCRdb gives after re-calling the 5' RACE reads. In all, the sample yields around 100,000 distinct CDR3 sequences. The sample comes from a study of T cells expressing NK-cell markers. Study overall: Sequencing covered eight donors, seven HCMV-seropositive and one seronegative.

The CDR3 has 13 residues. Looked up from germline, CDR1 is MGHRA and CDR2 is YSYEKL. Input material: blood T cells: a sorted CD56 or NKG2C T cell subset, CD4+ or CD8+ T cells, or bulk PBMC T cells (not recorded which). The chain recombines TRBV4-1 with TRBJ1-1; TCRdb proposes TRBD1, but this gene call is untestable without DNA. The source of this sequence is a woman between 18 and 70 years old in good health. The CDR3 is CASSQERGTEAFF.